This T cell receptor beta chain was obtained from a study of OX40 agonist ivuxolimab in advanced cancers. The overall study: Patients were infused with ivuxolimab every 2 weeks at 0.01 to 10 mg/kg. From 23 to 79 years was the age range, with a mean of 60 years, and around 84% were male.

General study results and limits: Which antigen the expanded peripheral T cells recognized is unknown.

Sequencing was performed with immunoSEQ multiplex PCR; in TCRdb, only in-frame clones are kept and a portion is missing. This sample has about 62,000 clones, with 70% to 80% found just once. A word on this clone: The antigen remains unidentified.

The CDR3 loop spans 14 amino acids. The sequence was collected from an adult with an advanced solid tumor such as melanoma, head and neck, liver or kidney cancer. This material consisted of CD4+ or CD8+ T cells sorted from blood, taken in a trial of the OX40 agonist ivuxolimab. This chain links TRBV12-2 with TRBJ1-1; TRBD1 was called by the table and not checked on the DNA. TRBV12-2 is recorded as a pseudogene. CDR3 nucleotide sequence: TGTGCAAGTCGCTACCAGGGCTGGTGCACTGAAGCTTTCTTT. Translating gives CASRYQGWCTEAFF.